One and the same sample provided the 19 T cell receptor beta chains below, sequenced in a study of shared clonotypes between healthy human individuals. Some clones are missing from TCRdb's copy, which holds only in-frame ones; the method was immunoSEQ multiplex PCR. The data show about 2.4 million clones, 93% seen once. Sequences were obtained from naive CD4+ T cells from PBMCs. Subset reported: CD45RA+ positively selected. The origin of the receptors is a man younger than 30 in good health. Some clones in this sample may be carry-over from other donors' samples.

The genes are TRBV28 and TRBJ2-1; possible D gene TRBD1, 5 bases. This CDR3 has 14 amino acids. Germline CDR1 and CDR2: MDHEN and SYDVKM. The V gene lost 8 bases and the J gene lost 10 bases, with 21 bases spanning the gap. CDR3 in DNA: TGTGCCAGCGGTCTCGATCCTGGGCGGACAGAGCAGTTCTTC. Protein sequence: CASGLDPGRTEQFF.

The chain combines TRBV6-5 with TRBJ1-2; TRBD1 matches at 10 bases. Germline-derived CDR1 and CDR2 are MNHEY and SVGAGI. This CDR3 has 15 amino acids. Trimming cost V 6 bases and J 6 bases; bases outside gene matches: 10. CDR3 in amino acids: CASRRQGAGLDGYTF. As DNA, the CDR3 is TGTGCCAGCAGGCGACAGGGGGCTGGCTTGGATGGCTACACCTTC.

The V gene is TRBV4-2, the J gene TRBJ1-4, with a tentative D call TRBD1 (5 bases). The CDR3 consists of 15 residues. The V gene's germline CDR1 is LGHNA and CDR2 YNFKEQ. The V end lost 4 bases, the J end lost 3 bases, and 12 bases lay between the germline ends. CDR3 region: CASSPREAANEKLFF. CDR3 DNA sequence: TGTGCCAGCAGCCCCAGGGAGGCGGCTAATGAAAAACTGTTTTTT.

Details on this clone: Other DNA sequences in this specimen translate into the identical CDR3. This chain joins TRBV30 and TRBJ1-1, with D unresolved. Germline V CDR1 and CDR2: GTSNPN, SVGIG (reference sequence). With 2 bases removed from V and 0 bases from J, the gap between germline ends came to 7 bases. CDR3 length: 13 residues. The CDR3 nucleotides are TGTGCCTGGAGTCGCAGCTTGAACACTGAAGCTTTCTTT. It yields the protein CAWSRSLNTEAFF.

CDR3 nucleotide sequence: TGTGCCAGCAATATCCCCGGGGGCGACGGCAATCAGCCCCAGCATTTT. Translating it yields CASNIPGGDGNQPQHF. The rearrangement links TRBV28 to TRBJ1-5, with a tentative D call TRBD1 (6 bases). The ends were cut back, 7 bases at V and 2 bases at J, with 18 bases in the middle. The germline CDR1 and CDR2 sequences are MDHEN and SYDVKM. The CDR3 covers 16 residues. The full variable domain, with the rest looked up from reference TRBV28 and TRBJ1-5, is DVKVTQSSRYLVKRTGEKVFLECVQDMDHENMFWYRQDPGLGLRLIYFSYDVKMKEKGDIPEGYSVSREKKERFSLILESASTNQTSMYLCASNIPGGDGNQPQHFGDGTRLSIL.

J is TRBJ2-5 and V is TRBV7-3; TRBD2 agrees at 14 bases. J lost 5 bases, V lost 5 bases, and 4 bases had no gene match. CDR3 length equals 15 residues. Germline V gives CDR1 SGHTA, CDR2 FQGTGA. For the CDR3, the DNA is TGTGCCAGCAGCGAGGGGACTAGCGGGAGTGAGACCCAGTACTTC. Translation gives CASSEGTSGSETQYF.

This sequence joins TRBV6-5 and TRBJ2-7; a possible D gene is TRBD2 (5 bases). Trimming took off 6 bases at V and 0 bases at J, with 12 bases between the two ends. CDR1 is MNHEY, CDR2 SVGAGI, per germline. The CDR3 spans 14 residues. CDR3 DNA: TGTGCCAGCAGCCGCCCCGGGATCTCCTACGAGCAGTACTTC. This gives the protein CASSRPGISYEQYF.

V is TRBV6-1 and J is TRBJ1-2; D call uncertain. The germline V gene encodes CDR1 MNHNS and CDR2 SASEGT. Trimming stripped 3 bases from V and 8 bases from J, with 16 bases between. This CDR3 comprises 14 residues. CDR3 coding DNA: TGTGCCAGCAGTGACGTCCGTGGGGTATACGGCTACACCTTC. Its protein product is CASSDVRGVYGYTF.

This clone is a singleton in its sample. V gene TRBV7-8 combines with J gene TRBJ1-2, with D possibly TRBD1 on 5 matching bases. Trimming took 5 bases from V and 6 from J, leaving 19 bases between them. The CDR3 totals 15 residues. Germline V gene sequence: CDR1 SGHVS, CDR2 FQNEAQ. The CDR3 spells CASSLPRRGFDGYTF. The CDR3 nucleotides read TGTGCCAGCAGCCTCCCCCGGCGGGGGTTCGATGGCTACACCTTC.

In this sample, this clone turned up once. The same CDR3 can be traced to other DNA sequences in this sample. The chain uses TRBV7-2 and TRBJ1-5; D remains unclear. Deletions cut 1 base from V and 4 bases from J, with 11 bases between. Germline loops: CDR1 SGHTA, CDR2 FQGNSA. The CDR3 spans 15 residues. This CDR3 reads CASSLVGHFNQPQHF. DNA for the CDR3: TGTGCCAGCAGCTTAGTCGGCCACTTTAATCAGCCCCAGCATTTT.

The CDR3: CASSLGSGSRYEQFF. The CDR3 DNA follows: TGTGCCAGCAGCTTAGGTAGCGGGAGTAGGTATGAGCAGTTCTTC. The chain uses TRBV11-2 and TRBJ2-1; 9 bases are shared with TRBD2. Germline V gives CDR1 SGHAT, CDR2 FQNNGV. V shed 1 base and J 8 bases; nucleotides not matched to a gene: 6. This CDR3 spans 15 amino acids.

The rearrangement links TRBV19 to TRBJ1-5; 8 bases are shared with TRBD1. The CDR3 length is 19 residues. The germline V gene encodes CDR1 LNHDA and CDR2 SQIVND (reference sequence). V gave up 2 bases and J gave up 0 bases; unmatched junction bases: 12. The CDR3: CASSIYLGTGSYSNQPQHF. CDR3 sequence (DNA): TGTGCCAGTAGTATATATTTGGGGACAGGTTCATATAGCAATCAGCCCCAGCATTTT.

This chain links TRBV10-1 with TRBJ2-7; D not resolved. CDR3 size: 14 residues. V was shortened by 0 bases and J by 6 bases, with 12 bases between the two germline ends. Germline CDR1 is WNHNN and CDR2 is SYGVQD (reference sequence). The CDR3 nucleotides are TGCGCCAGCAGTGAGTCGAGCGTTAGCTGCGAGCAGTACTTC. Residues: CASSESSVSCEQYF.

In this sample, this clone turned up once. The V gene is TRBV29-1, the J gene TRBJ2-3, with D perhaps being TRBD1 or TRBD2 (5 bases each). This CDR3 contains 16 residues. V lost 1 base, J lost 1 base, and 15 bases lay in between. CDR1 SQVTM and CDR2 ANQGSEA come from the germline V gene. The CDR3 DNA reads as TGCAGCGTTGAAGCGGGAAGGGGTCTCGGCACAGATACGCAGTATTTT. Translated: CSVEAGRGLGTDTQYF.

The V call is TRBV7-3, the J call TRBJ2-6; D is perhaps TRBD1 (6 bases). In germline, CDR1 is SGHTA, CDR2 FQGTGA. The CDR3 loop spans 15 amino acids. The V end was cut by 5 bases, the J end by 2 bases, with 10 bases between. In nucleotides, the CDR3 is TGTGCCAGCAGCGTACAGGGACCTGGGGCCAACGTCCTGACTTTC. It yields the protein CASSVQGPGANVLTF.

The gene calls are TRBV13 and TRBJ1-1; no definite D call. The V end was cut by 3 bases, the J end by 0 bases, with 8 bases between. Germline lookup yields CDR1 PRHDT and CDR2 FYEKMQ (reference sequence). The CDR3 totals 14 residues. The CDR3 nucleotides are TGTGCCAGCAGCTTCGGGTCCATGAACACTGAAGCTTTCTTT. Translating gives CASSFGSMNTEAFF. Full variable domain (outside the CDR3, taken from reference TRBV13 and TRBJ1-1): AAGVIQSPRHLIKEKRETATLKCYPIPRHDTVYWYQQGPGQDPQFLISFYEKMQSDKGSIPDRFSAQQFSDYHSELNMSSLELGDSALYFCASSFGSMNTEAFFGQGTRLTVV.

CDR3 sequence reads: CASSESPDRGRYEQYF. CDR3 sequence (DNA): TGCGCCAGCAGTGAGTCGCCGGACAGGGGCCGTTACGAGCAGTACTTC. V is TRBV10-1 and J is TRBJ2-7, with TRBD1 matching 9 bases. J was trimmed by 4 bases and V by 0 bases; bases with no gene match: 7. Per the germline V gene, CDR1 is WNHNN and CDR2 is SYGVQD (reference sequence). The CDR3 consists of 16 residues.

The chain joins TRBV2 to TRBJ1-1; TRBD1 is a possible D gene (5 bases). Looked up from germline, CDR1 is SNHLY and CDR2 is FYNNEI. The CDR3 sequence is 15 residues long. V dropped 5 bases and J dropped 2 bases, with 15 bases sitting between them. CDR3 sequence: CASSPPPGANTEAFF. The CDR3 DNA follows: TGTGCCAGCAGTCCCCCACCCGGGGCTAACACTGAAGCTTTCTTT.

This chain connects TRBV6-5 to TRBJ1-1, with D possibly TRBD1 on 5 matching bases. The V and J ends lost 6 bases and 3 bases respectively, with 17 bases between them. CDR1 and CDR2 (germline): MNHEY, SVGAGI. The CDR3 totals 15 residues. CDR3 region: CASSPDHGGYTEAFF. DNA for the CDR3: TGTGCCAGCAGCCCCGACCACGGGGGGTACACTGAAGCTTTCTTT.